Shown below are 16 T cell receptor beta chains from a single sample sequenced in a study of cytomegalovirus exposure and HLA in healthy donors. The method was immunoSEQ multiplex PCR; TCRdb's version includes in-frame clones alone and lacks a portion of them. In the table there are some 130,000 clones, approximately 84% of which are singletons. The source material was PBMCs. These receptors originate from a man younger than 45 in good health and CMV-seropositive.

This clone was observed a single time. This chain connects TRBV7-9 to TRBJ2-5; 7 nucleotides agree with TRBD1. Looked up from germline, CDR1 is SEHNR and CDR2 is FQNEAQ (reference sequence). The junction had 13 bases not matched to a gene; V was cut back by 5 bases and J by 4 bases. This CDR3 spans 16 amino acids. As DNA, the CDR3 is TGTGCCAGCAGCGCACCAACAGAGGGGGCCCGAGAGACCCAGTACTTC. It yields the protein CASSAPTEGARETQYF.

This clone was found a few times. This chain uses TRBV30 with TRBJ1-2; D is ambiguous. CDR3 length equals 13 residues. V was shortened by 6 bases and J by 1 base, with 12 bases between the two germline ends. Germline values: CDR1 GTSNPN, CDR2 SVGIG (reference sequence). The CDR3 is CACGAEYNYGYTF. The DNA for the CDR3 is TGTGCCTGCGGCGCGGAATATAACTATGGCTACACCTTC.

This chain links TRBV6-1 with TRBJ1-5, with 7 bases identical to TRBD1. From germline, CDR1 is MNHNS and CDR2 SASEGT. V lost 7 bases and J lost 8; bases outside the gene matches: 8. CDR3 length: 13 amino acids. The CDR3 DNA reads TGTGCCAGCAACAGGGGAGGTGGAAAGCCCCAGCATTTT. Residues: CASNRGGGKPQHF.

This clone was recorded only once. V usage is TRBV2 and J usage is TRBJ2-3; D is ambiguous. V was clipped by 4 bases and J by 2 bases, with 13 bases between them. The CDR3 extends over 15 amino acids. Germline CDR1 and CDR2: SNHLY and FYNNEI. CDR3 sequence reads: CASSVRRSVTDTQYF. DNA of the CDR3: TGTGCCAGCAGTGTGAGGCGGTCCGTCACAGATACGCAGTATTTT.

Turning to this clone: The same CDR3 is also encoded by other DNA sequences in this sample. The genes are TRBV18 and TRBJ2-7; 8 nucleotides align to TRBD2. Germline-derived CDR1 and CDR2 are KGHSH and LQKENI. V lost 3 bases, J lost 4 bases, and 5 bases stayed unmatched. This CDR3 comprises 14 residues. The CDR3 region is CASSPQTSGYEQYF. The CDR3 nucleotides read TGTGCCAGCTCACCCCAAACTAGCGGATACGAGCAGTACTTC. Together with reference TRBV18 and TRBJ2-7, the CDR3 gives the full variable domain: NAGVMQNPRHLVRRRGQEARLRCSPMKGHSHVYWYRQLPEEGLKFMVYLQKENIIDESGMPKERFSAEFPKEGPSILRIQQVVRGDSAAYFCASSPQTSGYEQYFGPGTRLTVT.

The chain's CDR3 is CASSSLLAGGGTDTQYF. The CDR3 DNA sequence: TGTGCCAGCAGCTCACTCCTAGCGGGGGGTGGGACAGATACGCAGTATTTT. The genes are TRBV5-6 and TRBJ2-3; 11 bases align to TRBD2. With V trimmed by 3 bases and J by 3 bases, 9 bases remained unmatched. The CDR3 length is 17 residues. From germline, CDR1 is SGHDT and CDR2 YYEEEE. Using reference TRBV5-6 and TRBJ2-3 for the parts outside the CDR3, the full variable domain is DAGVTQSPTHLIKTRGQQVTLRCSPKSGHDTVSWYQQALGQGPQFIFQYYEEEERQRGNFPDRFSGHQFPNYSSELNVNALLLGDSALYLCASSSLLAGGGTDTQYFGPGTRLTVL.

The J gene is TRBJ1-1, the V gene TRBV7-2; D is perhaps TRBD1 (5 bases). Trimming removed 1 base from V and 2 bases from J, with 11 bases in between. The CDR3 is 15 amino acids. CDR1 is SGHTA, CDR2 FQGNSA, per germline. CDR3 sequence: CASSLVWWGNTEAFF. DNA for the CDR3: TGTGCCAGCAGCTTAGTGTGGTGGGGCAACACTGAAGCTTTCTTT. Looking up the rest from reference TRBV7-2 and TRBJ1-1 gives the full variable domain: GAGVSQSPSNKVTEKGKDVELRCDPISGHTALYWYRQSLGQGLEFLIYFQGNSAPDKSGLPSDRFSAERTGGSVSTLTIQRTQQEDSAVYLCASSLVWWGNTEAFFGQGTRLTVV.

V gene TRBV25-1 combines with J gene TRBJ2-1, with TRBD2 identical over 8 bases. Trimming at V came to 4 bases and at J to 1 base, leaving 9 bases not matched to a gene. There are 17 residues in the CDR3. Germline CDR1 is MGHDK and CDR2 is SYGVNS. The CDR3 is CASSGQSGGGSYNEQFF. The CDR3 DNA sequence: TGTGCCAGCAGTGGCCAGAGCGGGGGCGGGTCCTACAATGAGCAGTTCTTC.

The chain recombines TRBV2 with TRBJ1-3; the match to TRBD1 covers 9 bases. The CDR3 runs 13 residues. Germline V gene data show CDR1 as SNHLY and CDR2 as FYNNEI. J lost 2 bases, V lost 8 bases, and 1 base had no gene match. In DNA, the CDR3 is TGTGCCAGCCGACAGGGGGCTGGAAACACCATATATTTT. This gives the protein CASRQGAGNTIYF.

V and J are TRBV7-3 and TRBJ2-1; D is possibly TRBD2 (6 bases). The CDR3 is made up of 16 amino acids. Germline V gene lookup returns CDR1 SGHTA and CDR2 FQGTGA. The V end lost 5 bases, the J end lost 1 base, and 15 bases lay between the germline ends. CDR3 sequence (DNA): TGTGCCAGCAGCCGATTCGCCGGGACTTCCTACAATGAGCAGTTCTTC. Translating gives CASSRFAGTSYNEQFF.

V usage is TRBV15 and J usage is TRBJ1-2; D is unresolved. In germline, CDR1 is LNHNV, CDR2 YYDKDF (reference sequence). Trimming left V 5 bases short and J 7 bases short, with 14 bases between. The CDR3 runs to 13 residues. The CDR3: CATSPEGFGGYTF. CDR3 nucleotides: TGTGCCACCAGCCCGGAGGGCTTCGGTGGCTACACCTTC.

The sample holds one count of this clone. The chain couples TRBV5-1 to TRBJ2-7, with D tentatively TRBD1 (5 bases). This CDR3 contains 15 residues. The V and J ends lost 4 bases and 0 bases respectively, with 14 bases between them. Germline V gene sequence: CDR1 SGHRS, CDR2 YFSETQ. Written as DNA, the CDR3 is TGCGCCAGCAGCCCGACAGATGGGCCCTCCTACGAGCAGTACTTC. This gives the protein CASSPTDGPSYEQYF.

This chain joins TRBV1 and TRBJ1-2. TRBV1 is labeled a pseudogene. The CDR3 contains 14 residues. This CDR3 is CTRGLRRRSYGYTF. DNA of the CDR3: TGCACCAGGGGGTTGAGGCGGAGGAGCTATGGCTACACCTTC.

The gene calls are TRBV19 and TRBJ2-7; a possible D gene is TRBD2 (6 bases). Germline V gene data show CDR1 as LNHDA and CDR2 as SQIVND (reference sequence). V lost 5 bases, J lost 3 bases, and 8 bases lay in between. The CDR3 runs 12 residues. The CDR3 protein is CASSDGSYEQYF. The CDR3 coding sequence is TGTGCCAGTAGTGACGGGAGCTACGAGCAGTACTTC.

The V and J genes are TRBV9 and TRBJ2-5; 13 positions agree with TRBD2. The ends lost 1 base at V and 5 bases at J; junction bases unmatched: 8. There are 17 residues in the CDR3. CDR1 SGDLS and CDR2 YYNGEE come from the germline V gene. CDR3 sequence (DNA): TGTGCCAGCAGCGTAACTAGCGGGAGGGCCCCGGGGGAGACCCAGTACTTC. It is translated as CASSVTSGRAPGETQYF.

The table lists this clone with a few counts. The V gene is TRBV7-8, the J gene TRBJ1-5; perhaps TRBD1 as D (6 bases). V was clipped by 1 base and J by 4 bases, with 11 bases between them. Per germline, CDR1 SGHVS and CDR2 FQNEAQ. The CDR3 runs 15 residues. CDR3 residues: CASSLVTGTNQPQHF. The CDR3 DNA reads TGTGCCAGCAGCTTAGTAACAGGGACGAATCAGCCCCAGCATTTT.